A few counts support the clone carrying this TCR beta chain. The antigen is undetermined. TCR beta CDR3 sequences were amplified from RNA transcripts. Primed by the HTBI set, a first-round RT-PCR was run on the TCR CDR3. From the multiplex PCR reads, TCRdb called clonotypes with MiXCR, one entry per CDR3 protein. This sample has roughly 500,000 distinct CDR3 sequences, with approximately 23% found just once. The data were obtained in a study of T cells in Graves' hyperthyroidism and ophthalmopathy. General study points: Median prediction lead before ophthalmopathy onset was about 6.5 months with the model.

Germline loops: CDR1 MDHEN, CDR2 SYDVKM. The CDR3 is 12 amino acids. The V end lost 10 bases, the J end lost 6 bases, and 13 bases lay between the germline ends. The chain joins TRBV28 to TRBJ1-5; a weak D match, TRBD1 (6 bases). The clonotype was recovered from a woman in her 70s with Graves' ophthalmopathy. What was sequenced was blood. The CDR3 sequence is CATKGGGQPQHF. In nucleotides, the CDR3 is TGTGCCACCAAAGGGGGGGGTCAGCCCCAGCATTTT.